Below, 5 T cell receptor beta chains from the same sample are listed, as sequenced in a study of CD8+ T cells in alopecia areata. The sequencing template was cDNA reverse transcribed from extracted RNA. The protocol was immunoSEQ multiplex PCR, while the TCRdb copy is restricted to in-frame clones and leaves out a portion. This table holds around 150,000 clones, approximately 60% found once. Sequencing was carried out using CD8+ T cells sorted from blood. These receptor sequences come from a human donor in good health.

The genes are TRBV29-1 and TRBJ2-5, with D uncertain. Germline V gives CDR1 SQVTM, CDR2 ANQGSEA. V shed 4 bases and J shed 2 bases, with 8 bases lying between them. The CDR3 extends over 12 amino acids. Here the CDR3 reads CSVVGTQETQYF. CDR3 sequence (DNA): TGCAGCGTTGTAGGAACTCAAGAGACCCAGTACTTC.

The sample holds one count of this clone. The chain has TRBV9 and TRBJ2-3; D unclear. From germline, CDR1 is SGDLS and CDR2 YYNGEE. This CDR3 has 16 residues. V lost 5 bases to trimming and J lost 4 bases, with 20 bases between them. This chain's CDR3 is CASRPVSDDGPDTQYF. The CDR3 DNA reads TGTGCCAGCAGACCTGTGTCGGACGACGGCCCAGATACGCAGTATTTT.

The chain links TRBV4-1 to TRBJ2-1; D call uncertain. The V and J ends lost 0 bases and 8 bases respectively, with 8 bases between them. Looked up from germline, CDR1 is MGHRA and CDR2 is YSYEKL. CDR3 size: 13 residues. The CDR3 loop reads CASSQDHDDEQFF. The CDR3 region has the DNA TGCGCCAGCAGCCAAGATCATGACGATGAGCAGTTCTTC.

The rearrangement links TRBV15 to TRBJ2-3; D ambiguous. The CDR3 is 14 amino acids. V was clipped by 0 bases and J by 4 bases, with 8 bases between them. The germline V gene encodes CDR1 LNHNV and CDR2 YYDKDF (reference sequence). The CDR3 reads CATSRELHPDTQYF. Here the CDR3 DNA reads TGTGCCACCAGCAGAGAGCTCCACCCAGATACGCAGTATTTT.

The rearrangement links TRBV27 to TRBJ2-7, with D possibly TRBD1 on 7 matching bases. Germline CDR1 and CDR2: MNHEY and SMNVEV (reference sequence). Trimming removed 0 bases from V and 4 bases from J, with 10 bases in between. The CDR3 runs to 14 residues. Here the CDR3 reads CASSLSTGRYEQYF. The CDR3 region has the DNA TGTGCCAGCAGTTTATCGACAGGGAGGTACGAGCAGTACTTC.